These T cell receptor beta chains were read from a single sample in a study of OX40 agonist ivuxolimab in advanced cancers. The data were produced by immunoSEQ multiplex PCR, yet TCRdb's version contains in-frame clones alone and is incomplete. This sample has 55,000 or so clones, with about 86% found just once. The starting material was CD4+ or CD8+ T cells sorted from blood, obtained in a trial of the OX40 agonist ivuxolimab. The receptors here all came from an adult with an advanced solid tumor such as melanoma, head and neck, liver or kidney cancer. CDR3s include the opening cysteine and the closing phenylalanine or tryptophan. A D gene is named only where the DNA matches it firmly. The listing skips clone size in some rows; elsewhere it reads once, few, many or a size class.

J: TRBJ2-5; size: .; D: .; length: 16; V: TRBV11-2; DNA: TGTGCCAGCAGCTTAGATCGTGGGCCCACGGGGGTGACCCAGTACTTC; CDR3: CASSLDRGPTGVTQYF
J: TRBJ2-7; size: .; D: TRBD1; length: 13; V: TRBV29-1; DNA: TGCAGCGTCGTAGACAGGGTGTCCTACGAGCAGTACTTC; CDR3: CSVVDRVSYEQYF
J: TRBJ1-4; size: .; D: .; length: 14; V: TRBV9; DNA: TGTGCCAGCAGCGTAGATACAACTAATGAAAAACTGTTTTTT; CDR3: CASSVDTTNEKLFF
J: TRBJ2-7; size: .; D: TRBD1; length: 14; V: TRBV10-3; DNA: TGTGCCGTCGTGGACAGGGGAAAAAACTACGAGCAGTACTTC; CDR3: CAVVDRGKNYEQYF
J: TRBJ2-1; size: .; D: .; length: 15; V: TRBV21-1; DNA: TGTGCCAGCAGCACCCGCTTGGGAGGGCTGAATGAGCAGTTCTTC; CDR3: CASSTRLGGLNEQFF
J: TRBJ2-3; size: .; D: TRBD2; length: 17; V: TRBV18; DNA: TGTGCCAGCTCACCACCGCCGAGCGGGGGGCGCCGGGATACGCAGTATTTT; CDR3: CASSPPPSGGRRDTQYF
J: TRBJ1-1; size: .; D: .; length: 15; V: TRBV6-6; DNA: TGTGCCAGCAGCACCGTTCAGGCAAAGAACACTGAAGCTTTCTTT; CDR3: CASSTVQAKNTEAFF
J: TRBJ1-2; size: .; D: .; length: 14; V: TRBV5-1; DNA: TGCGCCAGCAGCTTGGCGGGTCAGAACTATGGCTACACCTTC; CDR3: CASSLAGQNYGYTF
J: TRBJ2-1; size: .; D: .; length: 17; V: TRBV21-1; DNA: TGTGCCAGCAGCAAAGCCCACGGCGGGGAGCCTGGGAATGAGCAGTTCTTC; CDR3: CASSKAHGGEPGNEQFF
J: TRBJ2-1; size: once; D: .; length: 13; V: TRBV6-1; DNA: TGTGCCAGCAGTGCGTCCCCGGGGCTAGAGCAGTTCTTC; CDR3: CASSASPGLEQFF
J: TRBJ2-2; size: .; D: .; length: 14; V: TRBV6-1; DNA: TGTGCCAGCGAAGGACAGCGGAACACCGGGGAGCTGTTTTTT; CDR3: CASEGQRNTGELFF
J: TRBJ1-2; size: .; D: .; length: 16; V: TRBV18; DNA: TGTGCCAGCTCCTCCGGGACACAAACGTGGAACTATGGCTACACCTTC; CDR3: CASSSGTQTWNYGYTF
J: TRBJ1-1; size: .; D: .; length: 12; V: TRBV12-5; DNA: TGTGCTAGTGGTTTCGGTGAAGCTGAAGCTTTCTTT; CDR3: CASGFGEAEAFF
J: TRBJ2-6; size: .; D: .; length: 14; V: TRBV9; DNA: TGTGCCAGCAGCGTAGAGGGTTTGGCCAACGTCCTGACTTTC; CDR3: CASSVEGLANVLTF
J: TRBJ1-2; size: .; D: TRBD1; length: 13; V: TRBV5-5; DNA: TGTGCCAGCAGTTTGGACAGGGACTATGGCTACACCTTC; CDR3: CASSLDRDYGYTF
J: TRBJ2-5; size: .; D: .; length: 16; V: TRBV7-7; DNA: TGTGCCAGCAGCTTGGCCGGACAGTCCCTGAAGGAGACCCAGTACTTC; CDR3: CASSLAGQSLKETQYF
J: TRBJ1-5; size: .; D: TRBD1; length: 16; V: TRBV15; DNA: TGTGCCACCAGCAGACGTAGAAGAGGGGGCGGTCAGCCCCAGCATTTT; CDR3: CATSRRRRGGGQPQHF
J: TRBJ1-6; size: few; D: .; length: 15; V: TRBV7-9; DNA: TGTGCCAGCAGCTTATCAGTGGTAGGGGATTCACCCCTCCACTTT; CDR3: CASSLSVVGDSPLHF
J: TRBJ2-7; size: .; D: TRBD2; length: 16; V: TRBV6-4; DNA: TGTGCCAGCAGTGAAGCAACTAGCGGGGGGGCCAACGAGCAGTACTTC; CDR3: CASSEATSGGANEQYF
J: TRBJ2-3; size: .; D: .; length: 14; V: TRBV5-4; DNA: TGTGCCAGCAGCTTAAGTCCAAACACAGATACGCAGTATTTT; CDR3: CASSLSPNTDTQYF
J: TRBJ1-2; size: .; D: TRBD1; length: 14; V: TRBV15; DNA: TGTGCCACCAGCAGAGTGGGACAGGAGTATGGCTACACCTTC; CDR3: CATSRVGQEYGYTF
J: TRBJ1-3; size: .; D: .; length: 16; V: TRBV5-1; DNA: TGCGCCAGCAGCTTGGGGGGGAACGGCGCTGGAAACACCATATATTTT; CDR3: CASSLGGNGAGNTIYF
J: TRBJ1-1; size: .; D: .; length: 15; V: TRBV5-1; DNA: TGCGCCAGCAGCTTTGAACTCAGCTGGGACACTGAAGCTTTCTTT; CDR3: CASSFELSWDTEAFF
J: TRBJ1-2; size: .; D: .; length: 15; V: TRBV6-1; DNA: TGTGCCAGCAGTGAACACGTACTAGCTAACTATGGCTACACCTTC; CDR3: CASSEHVLANYGYTF
J: TRBJ2-5; size: .; D: .; length: 14; V: TRBV19; DNA: TGTGCCAGTAGTCGGGACGGTATGGGAGAGACCCAGTACTTC; CDR3: CASSRDGMGETQYF
J: TRBJ1-1; size: .; D: TRBD1; length: 16; V: TRBV5-6; DNA: TGTGCCAGCAGCTTGGCAGTTGGGCAGGGGGTAACTGAAGCTTTCTTT; CDR3: CASSLAVGQGVTEAFF
J: TRBJ1-4; size: .; D: TRBD1; length: 13; V: TRBV30; DNA: TGTGCCTGGAGTATACAGGGGAATGAAAAACTGTTTTTT; CDR3: CAWSIQGNEKLFF
J: TRBJ2-3; size: few; D: TRBD2; length: 13; V: TRBV6-6; DNA: TGTGCCAGCAGGAGCGGGGTGGCAGATACGCAGTATTTT; CDR3: CASRSGVADTQYF
J: TRBJ2-5; size: .; D: .; length: 10; V: TRBV29-1; DNA: TGCAGCGTTGCGCAAGAGACCCAGTACTTC; CDR3: CSVAQETQYF
J: TRBJ2-3; size: .; D: TRBD2; length: 15; V: TRBV5-6; DNA: TGTGCCAGCAGCCCGGGACTAAGGACCACAGATACGCAGTATTTT; CDR3: CASSPGLRTTDTQYF
J: TRBJ2-2; size: .; D: TRBD2; length: 16; V: TRBV7-9; DNA: TGTGCCAGCAGCGCGACTAGCGTCGCGAACACCGGGGAGCTGTTTTTT; CDR3: CASSATSVANTGELFF
J: TRBJ1-4; size: .; D: .; length: 14; V: TRBV4-1; DNA: TGCGCCAGCAGCCAAGTAGGGGCAGTTGAAAAACTGTTTTTT; CDR3: CASSQVGAVEKLFF
J: TRBJ2-2; size: .; D: TRBD1; length: 16; V: TRBV5-1; DNA: TGCGCCAGCAGCCCACAAGCACAGGGGGCGGCCGGGGAGCTGTTTTTT; CDR3: CASSPQAQGAAGELFF
J: TRBJ1-2; size: .; D: .; length: 12; V: TRBV6-5; DNA: TGTGCCAGCAGCCAGACCGGGACAGGCTACACCTTC; CDR3: CASSQTGTGYTF
J: TRBJ2-1; size: .; D: TRBD1; length: 14; V: TRBV6-4; DNA: TGTGCCAGCAGTGTAGACAGGGGGGACAGTGAGCAGTTCTTC; CDR3: CASSVDRGDSEQFF
J: TRBJ1-2; size: .; D: .; length: 13; V: TRBV6-1; DNA: TGTGCCAGCAGTGAACAGGGCATGGAAGGCTACACCTTC; CDR3: CASSEQGMEGYTF
J: TRBJ1-2; size: .; D: .; length: 14; V: TRBV2; DNA: TGTGCCAGCATTCGGGACTCTGGAAACTATGGCTACACCTTC; CDR3: CASIRDSGNYGYTF
J: TRBJ1-2; size: .; D: TRBD1; length: 15; V: TRBV6-5; DNA: TGTGCCAGCAGTTATTGGGACAGGGGGCTCGGGGGCTACACCTTC; CDR3: CASSYWDRGLGGYTF
J: TRBJ2-5; size: .; D: .; length: 12; V: TRBV29-1; DNA: TGCAGCGCACCAGGAGGGCAAGAGACCCAGTACTTC; CDR3: CSAPGGQETQYF
J: TRBJ2-7; size: .; D: TRBD1; length: 14; V: TRBV6-1; DNA: TGTGCCAGCACCCTAGACAGGGTCTCCTACGAGCAGTACTTC; CDR3: CASTLDRVSYEQYF
J: TRBJ2-1; size: .; D: .; length: 13; V: TRBV4-1; DNA: TGCGCCAGCAGTCGGACTGTCGTGCGGGAGCAGTTCTTC; CDR3: CASSRTVVREQFF
J: TRBJ1-5; size: few; D: .; length: 17; V: TRBV4-1; DNA: TGCGCCAGCAGCCAAGATAGGTACAGATCACTCAATCAGCCCCAGCATTTT; CDR3: CASSQDRYRSLNQPQHF
J: TRBJ1-4; size: .; D: .; length: 16; V: TRBV9; DNA: TGTGCCAGCAGCCAGGCCTTGACAGGTTTGAATGAAAAACTGTTTTTT; CDR3: CASSQALTGLNEKLFF
J: TRBJ2-1; size: .; D: TRBD1; length: 14; V: TRBV7-9; DNA: TGTGCCAGCAGCATCCGGGACAGCAACAATGAGCAGTTCTTC; CDR3: CASSIRDSNNEQFF
J: TRBJ2-1; size: .; D: TRBD1; length: 13; V: TRBV30; DNA: TGTGCCTGGAGTGTAGCAGGGGGCCTTGAGCAGTTCTTC; CDR3: CAWSVAGGLEQFF
J: TRBJ1-2; size: .; D: .; length: 12; V: TRBV2; DNA: TGTGCCAGCAGTGAAGGGAACTATGGCTACACCTTC; CDR3: CASSEGNYGYTF
J: TRBJ1-4; size: .; D: TRBD1; length: 15; V: TRBV19; DNA: TGTGCCAGTAGTCCCTCTCGGACAGGGCGGGGGGAACTGTTTTTT; CDR3: CASSPSRTGRGELFF
J: TRBJ1-4; size: .; D: .; length: 15; V: TRBV2; DNA: TGTGCCAGCAGTGGGGAGGGGGGGCATAATGAAAAACTGTTTTTT; CDR3: CASSGEGGHNEKLFF
J: TRBJ1-2; size: .; D: .; length: 13; V: TRBV29-1; DNA: TGCAGCGTTGAGTCAGCTGTGAACTATGGCTACACCTTC; CDR3: CSVESAVNYGYTF
J: TRBJ1-4; size: .; D: .; length: 16; V: TRBV19; DNA: TGTGCCAGTAATCAGGTGGACCCAGGAACTAATGAAAAACTGTTTTTT; CDR3: CASNQVDPGTNEKLFF
J: TRBJ2-1; size: .; D: TRBD2; length: 14; V: TRBV5-1; DNA: TGCGCCAGCAGCTACCGACTAGCGGGGAATGAGCAGTTCTTC; CDR3: CASSYRLAGNEQFF
J: TRBJ1-1; size: .; D: .; length: 14; V: TRBV29-1; DNA: TGCAGCGTTGTCGGCCCGGGAGGGAACACTGAAGCTTTCTTT; CDR3: CSVVGPGGNTEAFF
J: TRBJ1-2; size: .; D: .; length: 14; V: TRBV6-6; DNA: TGTGCCAGCAGTTTAGATCCAGGGAACTATGGCTACACCTTC; CDR3: CASSLDPGNYGYTF
J: TRBJ1-1; size: .; D: .; length: 13; V: TRBV18; DNA: TGTGCCAGCTCACCACTTGGAGGGGTTGGCGCTTTCTTT; CDR3: CASSPLGGVGAFF
J: TRBJ1-4; size: .; D: .; length: 14; V: TRBV6-5; DNA: TGTGCCAGCAGTCGGGACCGTTGGAAGGAAAAACTGTTTTTT; CDR3: CASSRDRWKEKLFF